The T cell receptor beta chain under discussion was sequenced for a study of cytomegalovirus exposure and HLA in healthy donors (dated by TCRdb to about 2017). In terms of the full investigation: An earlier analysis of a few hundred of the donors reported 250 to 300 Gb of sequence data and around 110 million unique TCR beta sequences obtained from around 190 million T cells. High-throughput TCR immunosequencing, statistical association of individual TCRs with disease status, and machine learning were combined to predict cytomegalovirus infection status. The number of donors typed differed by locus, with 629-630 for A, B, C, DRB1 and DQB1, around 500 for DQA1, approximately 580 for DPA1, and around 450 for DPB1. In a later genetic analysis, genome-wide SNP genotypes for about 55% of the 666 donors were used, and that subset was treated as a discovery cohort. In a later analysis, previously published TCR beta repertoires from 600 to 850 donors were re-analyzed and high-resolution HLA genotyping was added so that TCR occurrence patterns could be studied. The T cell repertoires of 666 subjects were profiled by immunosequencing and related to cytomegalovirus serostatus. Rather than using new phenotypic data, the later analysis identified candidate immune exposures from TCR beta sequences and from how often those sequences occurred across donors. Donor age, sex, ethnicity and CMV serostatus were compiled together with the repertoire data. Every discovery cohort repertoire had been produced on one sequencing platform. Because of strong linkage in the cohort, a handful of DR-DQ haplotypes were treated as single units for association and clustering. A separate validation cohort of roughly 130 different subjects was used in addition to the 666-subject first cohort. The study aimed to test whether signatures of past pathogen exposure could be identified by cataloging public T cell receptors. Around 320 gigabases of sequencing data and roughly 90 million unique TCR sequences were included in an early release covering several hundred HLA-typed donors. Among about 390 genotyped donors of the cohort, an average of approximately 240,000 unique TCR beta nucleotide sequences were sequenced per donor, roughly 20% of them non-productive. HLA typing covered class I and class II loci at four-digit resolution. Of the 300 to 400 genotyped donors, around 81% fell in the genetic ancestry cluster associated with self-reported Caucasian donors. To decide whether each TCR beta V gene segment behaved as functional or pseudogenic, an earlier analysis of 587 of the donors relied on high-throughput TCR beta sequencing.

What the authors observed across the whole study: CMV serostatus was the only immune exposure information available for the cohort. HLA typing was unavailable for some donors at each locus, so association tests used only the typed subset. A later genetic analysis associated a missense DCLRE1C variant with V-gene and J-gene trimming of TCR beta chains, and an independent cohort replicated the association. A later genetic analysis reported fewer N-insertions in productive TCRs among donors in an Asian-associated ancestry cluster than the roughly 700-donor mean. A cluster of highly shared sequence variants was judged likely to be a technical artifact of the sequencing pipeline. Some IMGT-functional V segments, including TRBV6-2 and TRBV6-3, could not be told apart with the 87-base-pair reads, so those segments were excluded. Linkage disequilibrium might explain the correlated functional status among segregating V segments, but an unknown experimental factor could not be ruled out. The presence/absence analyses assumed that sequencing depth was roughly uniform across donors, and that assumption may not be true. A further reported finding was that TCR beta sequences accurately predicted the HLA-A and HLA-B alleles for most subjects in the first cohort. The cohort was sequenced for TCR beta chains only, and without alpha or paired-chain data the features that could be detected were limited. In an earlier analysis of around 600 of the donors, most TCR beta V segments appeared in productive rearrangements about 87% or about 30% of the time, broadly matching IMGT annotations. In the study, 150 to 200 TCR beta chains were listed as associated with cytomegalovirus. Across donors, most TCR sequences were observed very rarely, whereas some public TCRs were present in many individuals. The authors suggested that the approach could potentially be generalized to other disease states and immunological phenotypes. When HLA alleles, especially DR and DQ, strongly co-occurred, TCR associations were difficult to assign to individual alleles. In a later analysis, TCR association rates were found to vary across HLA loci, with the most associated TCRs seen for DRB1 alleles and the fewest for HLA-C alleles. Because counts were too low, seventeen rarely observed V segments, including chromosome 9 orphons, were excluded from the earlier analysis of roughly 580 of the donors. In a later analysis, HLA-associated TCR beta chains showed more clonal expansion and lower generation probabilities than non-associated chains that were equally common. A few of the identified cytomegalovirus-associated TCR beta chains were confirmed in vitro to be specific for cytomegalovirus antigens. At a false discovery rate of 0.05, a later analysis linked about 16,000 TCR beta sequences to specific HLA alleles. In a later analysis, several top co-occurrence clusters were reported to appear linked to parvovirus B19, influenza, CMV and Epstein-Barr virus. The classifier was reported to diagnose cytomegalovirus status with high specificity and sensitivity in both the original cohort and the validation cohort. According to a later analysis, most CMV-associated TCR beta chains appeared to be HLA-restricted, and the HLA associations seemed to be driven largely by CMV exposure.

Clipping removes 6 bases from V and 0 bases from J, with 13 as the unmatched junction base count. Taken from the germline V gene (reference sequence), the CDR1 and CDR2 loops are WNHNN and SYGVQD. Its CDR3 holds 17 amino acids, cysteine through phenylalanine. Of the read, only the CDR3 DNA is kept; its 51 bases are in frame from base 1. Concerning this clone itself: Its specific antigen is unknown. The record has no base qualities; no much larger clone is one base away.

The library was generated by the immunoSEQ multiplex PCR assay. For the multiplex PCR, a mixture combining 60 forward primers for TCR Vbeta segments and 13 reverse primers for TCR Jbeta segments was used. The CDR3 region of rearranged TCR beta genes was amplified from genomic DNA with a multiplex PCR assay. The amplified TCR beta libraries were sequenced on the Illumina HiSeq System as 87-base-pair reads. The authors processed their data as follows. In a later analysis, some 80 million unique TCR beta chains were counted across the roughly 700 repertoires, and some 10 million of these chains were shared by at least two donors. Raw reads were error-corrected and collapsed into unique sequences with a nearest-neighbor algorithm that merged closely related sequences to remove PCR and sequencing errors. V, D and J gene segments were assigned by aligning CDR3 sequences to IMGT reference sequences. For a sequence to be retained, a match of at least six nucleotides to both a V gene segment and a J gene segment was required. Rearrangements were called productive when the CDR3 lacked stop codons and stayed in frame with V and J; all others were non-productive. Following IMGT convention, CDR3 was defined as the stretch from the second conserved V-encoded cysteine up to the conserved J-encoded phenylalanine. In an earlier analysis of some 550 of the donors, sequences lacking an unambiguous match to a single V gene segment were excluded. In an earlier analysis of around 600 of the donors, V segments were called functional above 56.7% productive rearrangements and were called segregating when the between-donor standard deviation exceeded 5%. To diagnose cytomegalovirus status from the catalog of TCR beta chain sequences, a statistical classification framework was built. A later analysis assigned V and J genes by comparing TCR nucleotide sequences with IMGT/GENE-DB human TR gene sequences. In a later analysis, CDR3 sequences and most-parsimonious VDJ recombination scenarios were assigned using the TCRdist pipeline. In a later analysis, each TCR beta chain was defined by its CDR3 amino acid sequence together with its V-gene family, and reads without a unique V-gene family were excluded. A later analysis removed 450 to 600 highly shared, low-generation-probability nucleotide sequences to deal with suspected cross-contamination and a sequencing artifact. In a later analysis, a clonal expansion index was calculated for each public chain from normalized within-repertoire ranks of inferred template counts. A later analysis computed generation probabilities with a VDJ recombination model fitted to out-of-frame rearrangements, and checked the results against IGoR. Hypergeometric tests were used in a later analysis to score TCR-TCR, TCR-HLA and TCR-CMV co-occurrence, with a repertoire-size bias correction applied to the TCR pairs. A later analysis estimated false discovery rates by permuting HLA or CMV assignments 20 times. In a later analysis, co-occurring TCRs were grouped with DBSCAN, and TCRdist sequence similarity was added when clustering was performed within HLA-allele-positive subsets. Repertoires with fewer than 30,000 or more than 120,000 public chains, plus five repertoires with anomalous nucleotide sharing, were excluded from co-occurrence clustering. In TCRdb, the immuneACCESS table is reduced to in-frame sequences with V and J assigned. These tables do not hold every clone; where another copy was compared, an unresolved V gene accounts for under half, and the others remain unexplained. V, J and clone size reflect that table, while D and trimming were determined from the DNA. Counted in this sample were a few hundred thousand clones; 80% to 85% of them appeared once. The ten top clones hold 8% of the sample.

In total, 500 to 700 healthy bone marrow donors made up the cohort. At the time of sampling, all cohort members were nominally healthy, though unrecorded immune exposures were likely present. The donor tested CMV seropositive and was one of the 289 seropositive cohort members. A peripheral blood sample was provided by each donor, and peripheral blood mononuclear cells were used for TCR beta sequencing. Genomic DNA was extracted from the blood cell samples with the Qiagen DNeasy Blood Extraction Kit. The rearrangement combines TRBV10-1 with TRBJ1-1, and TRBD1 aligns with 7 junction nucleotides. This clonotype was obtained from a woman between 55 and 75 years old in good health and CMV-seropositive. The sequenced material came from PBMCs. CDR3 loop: CASSRTNRGTMNTEAFF. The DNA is TGCGCCAGCAGCCGAACAAACAGGGGAACGATGAACACTGAAGCTTTCTTT.